A selection of T cell receptor beta chains follows, all from one sample in a study of shared clonotypes between healthy human individuals. Using immunoSEQ multiplex PCR, the repertoire was profiled, and TCRdb retains in-frame clones only, with some absent. The sample includes more than 850,000 clones, approximately 80% of them seen just once. The sequencing input was memory CD4+ T cells from PBMCs. All receptors come from a young man in good health. Some clones in this sample may be carry-over from other donors' samples. Each CDR3 is given with its conserved first and last residue. The D gene is left open where the match is weak. A clone size is listed for some rows: how often the clone was seen (once, few, many), or a class if it is expanded.

CDR3 | DNA | J | D | V | size
CASSLGLEQYF | TGTGCCAGCAGTCTTGGATTGGAGCAGTACTTC | TRBJ2-7 | NA | TRBV2 | once
CASSQRMGDEQFF | TGCGCCAGCAGCCAACGGATGGGCGATGAGCAGTTCTTC | TRBJ2-1 | NA | TRBV4-1 | NA
CASSRGLADYNEQFF | TGCGCCAGCAGCCGGGGACTAGCGGACTACAATGAGCAGTTCTTC | TRBJ2-1 | TRBD2 | TRBV4-1 | NA
CASSEHRASGNTIYF | TGTGCCAGCAGTGAACACAGGGCCTCTGGAAACACCATATATTTT | TRBJ1-3 | NA | TRBV6-1 | NA
CASSLTSVPNEQFF | TGTGCCAGCAGCCTAACTAGCGTACCCAATGAGCAGTTCTTC | TRBJ2-1 | TRBD2 | TRBV2 | NA
CASSSKLTAYEQYF | TGTGCCAGCAGCTCCAAGCTAACTGCGTACGAGCAGTACTTC | TRBJ2-7 | NA | TRBV5-5 | NA
CAQGPGMNTEAFF | TGTGCCCAGGGGCCTGGGATGAACACTGAAGCTTTCTTT | TRBJ1-1 | NA | TRBV30 | NA
CSAGVVTDTQYF | TGCAGCGCTGGGGTGGTTACAGATACGCAGTATTTT | TRBJ2-3 | NA | TRBV29-1 | NA
CASSQQSRQNEKLFF | TGCGCCAGCAGCCAACAGAGTCGGCAAAATGAAAAACTGTTTTTT | TRBJ1-4 | NA | TRBV4-1 | few
CASSIQPSGRGYEQYF | TGTGCCAGTAGTATACAACCCAGCGGGAGAGGTTACGAGCAGTACTTC | TRBJ2-7 | TRBD2 | TRBV19 | NA
CASSLVSTSNEQFF | TGTGCCAGCAGCTTAGTCTCCACATCTAATGAGCAGTTCTTC | TRBJ2-1 | NA | TRBV7-9 | NA
CASSGAGKADTQYF | TGTGCCAGCAGCGGGGCAGGGAAGGCAGATACGCAGTATTTT | TRBJ2-3 | NA | TRBV28 | NA
CASSLELNTGELFF | TGCGCCAGCAGCTTGGAATTGAACACCGGGGAGCTGTTTTTT | TRBJ2-2 | NA | TRBV5-1 | NA
CASSPRRSPLAGESYEQYF | TGTGCCAGCTCACCAAGGAGGAGCCCCCTAGCGGGAGAGTCCTACGAGCAGTACTTC | TRBJ2-7 | TRBD2 | TRBV18 | NA
CASSPALNSPLHF | TGTGCCAGCAGCCCCGCCTTGAATTCACCCCTCCACTTT | TRBJ1-6 | NA | TRBV7-9 | few
CASSATSGVYEQYF | TGTGCCAGCAGCGCCACTAGTGGAGTCTACGAGCAGTACTTC | TRBJ2-7 | NA | TRBV7-2 | NA
CATSSGGTGINQPQHF | TGTGCCACCAGCAGCGGGGGGACAGGGATCAATCAGCCCCAGCATTTT | TRBJ1-5 | TRBD1 | TRBV15 | NA
CASRVDRPYNEQFF | TGTGCCAGCAGGGTAGACAGGCCATACAATGAGCAGTTCTTC | TRBJ2-1 | NA | TRBV2 | once
CASSPGQGGYTF | TGTGCCAGCAGCCCCGGACAGGGAGGCTACACCTTC | TRBJ1-2 | TRBD1 | TRBV7-9 | NA
CASSQEALSLWTGELFF | TGCGCCAGCAGCCAAGAGGCTTTGTCCTTATGGACCGGGGAGCTGTTTTTT | TRBJ2-2 | NA | TRBV4-1 | NA
CASSQSRGGVYGYTF | TGTGCCAGCAGTCAATCCAGGGGAGGGGTCTATGGCTACACCTTC | TRBJ1-2 | NA | TRBV27 | NA
CASSLPGVYGYTF | TGTGCCAGCAGCCTCCCGGGGGTCTATGGCTACACCTTC | TRBJ1-2 | NA | TRBV7-9 | NA
CASRWDRRSTGELFF | TGTGCCAGCAGGTGGGACAGACGATCTACCGGGGAGCTGTTTTTT | TRBJ2-2 | TRBD1 | TRBV6-5 | NA
CASSLSPGGSLGGTQYF | TGTGCCAGCAGCTTGAGCCCGGGCGGGAGTTTGGGGGGTACGCAGTATTTT | TRBJ2-3 | TRBD2 | TRBV7-2 | NA
CAWSTGTSVKTQYF | TGTGCCTGGAGCACCGGGACAAGCGTGAAGACCCAGTACTTC | TRBJ2-5 | NA | TRBV30 | NA
CASSLVDRAGEQYF | TGTGCCAGCAGCTTAGTTGACAGGGCAGGGGAGCAGTACTTC | TRBJ2-7 | TRBD1 | TRBV7-6 | NA
CASSPEGAGNTIYF | TGCGCCAGCAGTCCCGAGGGGGCTGGAAACACCATATATTTT | TRBJ1-3 | NA | TRBV5-1 | NA
CASSNRGGSGEKLFF | TGTGCCAGCAGTAATAGAGGGGGCTCAGGTGAAAAACTGTTTTTT | TRBJ1-4 | TRBD1 | TRBV6-1 | NA
CASSLKRESSYEQYF | TGTGCCAGCAGTTTAAAGCGGGAAAGTAGCTACGAGCAGTACTTC | TRBJ2-7 | TRBD2 | TRBV11-2 | NA
CAWDQRRNSPLHF | TGTGCCTGGGACCAAAGACGGAATTCACCCCTCCACTTT | TRBJ1-6 | NA | TRBV30 | once
CASRAGGADTQYF | TGCGCCAGCCGGGCAGGGGGGGCAGATACGCAGTATTTT | TRBJ2-3 | NA | TRBV10-1 | many
CASGRFTPGRDEQFF | TGTGCCAGCGGAAGATTTACCCCCGGGAGGGATGAGCAGTTCTTC | TRBJ2-1 | TRBD2 | TRBV9 | NA
CASSPGVSAYEQYF | TGTGCCAGCAGTCCCGGGGTTTCCGCTTACGAGCAGTACTTC | TRBJ2-7 | NA | TRBV6-6 | NA